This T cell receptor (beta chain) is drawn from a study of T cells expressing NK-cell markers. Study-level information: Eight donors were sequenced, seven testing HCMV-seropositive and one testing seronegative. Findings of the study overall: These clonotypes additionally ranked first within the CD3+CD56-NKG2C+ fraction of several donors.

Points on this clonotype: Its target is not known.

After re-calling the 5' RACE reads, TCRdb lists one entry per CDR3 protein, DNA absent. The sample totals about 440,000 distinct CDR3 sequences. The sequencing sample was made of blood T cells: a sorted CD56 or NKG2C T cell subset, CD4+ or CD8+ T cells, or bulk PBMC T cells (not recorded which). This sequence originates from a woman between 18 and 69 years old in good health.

The CDR3 here is CASIGGPGTGELFF. V gene TRBV5-5 combines with J gene TRBJ2-2; with no DNA, the TCRdb D assignment of TRBD2 cannot be verified. The CDR3 is 14 residues long. Germline values: CDR1 SGHKS, CDR2 YYEKEE (reference sequence).